The 30 T cell receptor beta chains below all came from one sample that was sequenced in a study of blood T cell repertoires in COVID-19. TCRdb's table, derived via immunoSEQ multiplex PCR, lists solely in-frame clones and lacks some. The top ten clones hold 6.2% of a sample with about 200,000 clones, roughly 84% of them seen once. The material sequenced was peripheral blood. The receptors stem from a woman aged 40 to 50 who had recovered from COVID-19.

The rearrangement joins TRBV2 to TRBJ1-5; TRBD1 matches 9 bases. Germline CDR1 reads SNHLY; CDR2 reads FYNNEI. The CDR3 is 15 residues long. Trimming removed 4 bases from V and 4 bases from J; junction bases left unmatched: 5. CDR3 nucleotide sequence: TGTGCCAGCAGTGGGTGGACAGGGGTGAATCAGCCCCAGCATTTT. This encodes CASSGWTGVNQPQHF.

This chain uses TRBV24-1 with TRBJ1-2; D may be TRBD1 (5 bases). The germline V gene has CDR1 KGHDR and CDR2 SFDVKD. This CDR3 has 14 residues. The V gene lost 1 base and the J gene lost 7 bases, with 12 bases spanning the gap. For the CDR3, the DNA is TGTGCCACCAGTGATTTCGGAGGGGCCGGTGGCTACACCTTC. Encoded protein: CATSDFGGAGGYTF.

The V call is TRBV5-8, the J call TRBJ1-2; 9 nucleotides align to TRBD1. Germline CDR1 SGHTS, CDR2 YDEGEE. The CDR3 sequence is 14 residues long. J lost 2 bases, V lost 3 bases, and 2 bases had no gene match. CDR3 nucleotides: TGTGCCAGCAGCTCGGGACAGGGAAACTATGGCTACACCTTC. It encodes CASSSGQGNYGYTF.

V and J are TRBV11-2 and TRBJ1-4, with D possibly being TRBD1 (5 bases). The germline V gene encodes CDR1 SGHAT and CDR2 FQNNGV. V lost 10 bases and J lost 0, with 15 bases in between. This CDR3 region has 15 residues. This CDR3 is CATQDRTTTNEKLFF. Here the CDR3 DNA reads TGTGCCACCCAAGACAGAACCACAACTAATGAAAAACTGTTTTTT.

The CDR3 region is CASSLDFGNHYEQYF. In DNA form, the CDR3 reads TGTGCCAGCAGCTTAGATTTTGGCAATCACTACGAGCAGTACTTC. The chain links TRBV11-1 to TRBJ2-7; no definite D call. This CDR3 has 15 amino acids. Per germline, CDR1 SGHAT and CDR2 FQDESV (reference sequence). V gave up 1 base and J gave up 3 bases, with 13 bases separating them.

The J gene is TRBJ1-2, the V gene TRBV7-9; D not certain. Trimming took 4 bases from V and 3 from J, leaving 12 bases between them. Germline V gene data show CDR1 as SEHNR and CDR2 as FQNEAQ (reference sequence). The length of the CDR3 is 14 residues. The CDR3 nucleotides read TGTGCCAGCAGCTCGCAAACAGACGACTATGGCTACACCTTC. This gives the protein CASSSQTDDYGYTF. Combining the CDR3 with reference TRBV7-9 and TRBJ1-2 gives the whole variable domain DTGVSQNPRHKITKRGQNVTFRCDPISEHNRLYWYRQTLGQGPEFLTYFQNEAQLEKSRLLSDRFSAERPKGSFSTLEIQRTEQGDSAMYLCASSSQTDDYGYTFGSGTRLTVV.

V is TRBV3-1 (or the pseudogene TRBV3-2) and J is TRBJ1-2; D is ambiguous. The CDR3 covers 13 residues. Trimming removed 0 bases at V and 3 bases at J, with 5 bases between. Germline assignment: CDR1 LGHDT and CDR2 YNNKEL (reference sequence). The chain's CDR3 is CASSQDSYYGYTF. The DNA for the CDR3 is TGTGCCAGCAGCCAAGATTCGTACTATGGCTACACCTTC.

This clone was recorded a few times. The V and J genes are TRBV19 and TRBJ2-4; 9 bases agree with TRBD2. Germline V gene lookup returns CDR1 LNHDA and CDR2 SQIVND (reference sequence). This CDR3 spans 14 amino acids. V was pared by 7 bases and J by 5 bases, with 6 bases of the junction left unmatched. CDR3 sequence: CASTLAGGENIQYF. In DNA form, the CDR3 reads TGTGCCAGTACCCTCGCGGGAGGGGAAAACATTCAGTACTTC.

The J gene is TRBJ2-4, the V gene TRBV12-3 or TRBV12-4; perhaps TRBD1 as D (6 bases). The V end lost 7 bases, the J end lost 8 bases, and 15 bases lay between the germline ends. This CDR3 contains 13 residues. The CDR3 sequence: CASKTGLMDIQYF. CDR3 sequence (DNA): TGTGCCAGCAAAACAGGGTTGATGGACATTCAGTACTTC.

This chain uses TRBV19 with TRBJ1-2; possibly TRBD1 for D (5 bases). The V end lost 3 bases, the J end lost 2 bases, and 13 bases lay between the germline ends. The CDR3 has 15 amino acids. Looked up from germline, CDR1 is LNHDA and CDR2 is SQIVND (reference sequence). This CDR3 is CASSIAQGANYGYTF. The CDR3 nucleotides are TGTGCCAGTAGTATCGCCCAGGGTGCAAACTATGGCTACACCTTC.

V usage is TRBV5-6 and J usage is TRBJ2-1, with D possibly TRBD2 on 6 matching bases. V was shortened by 2 bases and J by 5 bases, with 17 bases between the two germline ends. CDR1 SGHDT and CDR2 YYEEEE come from the germline V gene. The CDR3 covers 16 residues. CDR3 nucleotide sequence: TGTGCCAGCAGCTTTTTTTTTGGGCGGGGAGACAATGAGCAGTTCTTC. Protein: CASSFFFGRGDNEQFF.

The V gene is TRBV11-2, the J gene TRBJ2-1; D remains ambiguous. CDR1 SGHAT and CDR2 FQNNGV come from the germline V gene. With 0 bases removed from V and 3 bases from J, the gap between germline ends came to 6 bases. The CDR3 is 14 amino acids. CDR3 amino acids: CASSLEGFYNEQFF. The CDR3 DNA reads TGTGCCAGCAGCTTAGAGGGCTTCTACAATGAGCAGTTCTTC.

The V call is TRBV28, the J call TRBJ1-2; 10 bases line up with TRBD1. The germline V gene encodes CDR1 MDHEN and CDR2 SYDVKM. V was pared by 8 bases and J by 2 bases, with 2 bases of the junction left unmatched. There are 13 residues in the CDR3. CDR3 amino acids: CASGTGENYGYTF. DNA of the CDR3: TGTGCCAGCGGGACAGGGGAAAACTATGGCTACACCTTC.

Worth noting for this clone: Since a much larger clone is just one base distant, this may be a read error. This chain joins TRBV9 and TRBJ2-3, with no clear D. Germline V gene lookup returns CDR1 SGDLS and CDR2 YYNGEE. Trimming left V 4 bases short and J 2 bases short, with 5 bases between. The length of the CDR3 is 12 residues. CDR3 nucleotides: TGTGCCAGCAGCCCTAACACAGATACGCAGTATTTT. Its protein product is CASSPNTDTQYF. Combining the CDR3 with reference TRBV9 and TRBJ2-3 gives the whole variable domain DSGVTQTPKHLITATGQRVTLRCSPRSGDLSVYWYQQSLDQGLQFLIQYYNGEERAKGNILERFSAQQFPDLHSELNLSSLELGDSALYFCASSPNTDTQYFGPGTRLTVL.

CDR3 nucleotide sequence: TGTGCCAGCAGTTGGCTAGCGGGAGCAGGGGAGCAGTTCTTC. Translating it yields CASSWLAGAGEQFF. The J gene is TRBJ2-1, the V gene TRBV6-5; TRBD2 matches at 10 bases. The V and J ends lost 4 bases and 10 bases, in that order; junction bases with no gene match: 7. The CDR3 sequence is 14 residues long. Germline CDR1 and CDR2: MNHEY and SVGAGI.

This chain links TRBV19 with TRBJ2-4; 8 nucleotides agree with TRBD1. Trimming at V came to 3 bases and at J to 1 base, leaving 5 bases not matched to a gene. The CDR3 covers 16 residues. CDR1 is LNHDA, CDR2 SQIVND, per germline (reference sequence). This CDR3 is CASSITGGSAKNIQYF. In nucleotides, the CDR3 is TGTGCCAGTAGTATCACAGGGGGATCGGCCAAAAACATTCAGTACTTC.

The sample holds one count of this clone. The chain recombines TRBV19 with TRBJ2-3, with 9 bases that match TRBD1. Looked up from germline, CDR1 is LNHDA and CDR2 is SQIVND (reference sequence). The CDR3 has 15 residues. V was clipped by 2 bases and J by 6 bases; unmatched bases: 6. The CDR3 nucleotides are TGTGCCAGTAGTATATCGGGACAGGGTTACGATACGCAGTATTTT. As protein: CASSISGQGYDTQYF.

CDR3 protein: CASSVATDQGAGETQYF. Written as DNA, the CDR3 is TGTGCCAGCAGCGTAGCAACGGACCAGGGGGCCGGAGAGACCCAGTACTTC. This chain connects TRBV9 to TRBJ2-5; 8 bases match TRBD1. The CDR3 loop spans 17 amino acids. Germline trimming cut 0 bases from V and 4 bases from J; bases unmatched to any gene: 11. The germline gives CDR1 SGDLS, CDR2 YYNGEE.

This sequence joins TRBV7-2 and TRBJ2-6; 8 nucleotides align to TRBD1. Germline assignment: CDR1 SGHTA and CDR2 FQGNSA. The V segment lost 6 bases and the J segment 3 bases; nucleotides outside the gene matches: 7. The CDR3 contains 16 residues. CDR3 region: CASRNQGAGGANVLTF. CDR3 sequence (DNA): TGTGCCAGCAGGAACCAGGGGGCGGGTGGGGCCAACGTCCTGACTTTC.

The gene calls are TRBV5-1 and TRBJ2-7; 8 bases fit TRBD2. This CDR3 region has 14 residues. V was clipped by 3 bases and J by 4 bases; unmatched bases: 6. The germline V gene encodes CDR1 SGHRS and CDR2 YFSETQ. CDR3 protein: CASSSGTSLYEQYF. CDR3 coding DNA: TGCGCCAGCAGCTCCGGGACTAGTCTGTACGAGCAGTACTTC.

The V gene is TRBV5-4, the J gene TRBJ1-1, with TRBD1 as a possible D gene (6 bases). Per the germline V gene, CDR1 is SGHNT and CDR2 is YYREEE (reference sequence). There are 15 residues in the CDR3. Deletions cut 5 bases from V and 0 bases from J, with 14 bases between. CDR3 coding DNA: TGTGCCAGCAGTCTGGTGGACAGAATGAACACTGAAGCTTTCTTT. Amino acid sequence: CASSLVDRMNTEAFF.

The J gene is TRBJ2-1, the V gene TRBV12-5, with a possible D match to TRBD1 (6 bases). CDR3 length: 20 residues. Germline CDR1 LGHNT, CDR2 FRNRAP. Trimming left V 6 bases short and J 4 bases short, with 31 bases between. CDR3 sequence: CASGPPGWAGEGIGYNEQFF. CDR3 DNA sequence: TGTGCTAGTGGCCCGCCCGGGTGGGCAGGGGAAGGCATCGGTTACAATGAGCAGTTCTTC.

The rearrangement uses TRBV18 and TRBJ1-1; 7 bases match TRBD1. There are 14 residues in the CDR3. V gave up 0 bases and J gave up 7 bases; unmatched junction bases: 5. Germline V gene lookup returns CDR1 KGHSH and CDR2 LQKENI. The CDR3 protein is CASSPPTRDSEAFF. In DNA, the CDR3 is TGTGCCAGCTCACCACCAACCCGGGACAGTGAAGCTTTCTTT.

The chain carries TRBV9 and TRBJ1-2; tentatively, D is TRBD1 (6 bases). The germline V and J ends were trimmed by 4 bases and 6 bases, with 10 bases remaining between them. The CDR3 is made up of 12 amino acids. CDR1 is SGDLS and CDR2 is YYNGEE in the germline V gene. The CDR3 protein is CASSLQGDGYTF. Here the CDR3 DNA reads TGTGCCAGCAGCTTACAGGGCGATGGCTACACCTTC.

This sequence joins TRBV7-2 and TRBJ2-7; no reliable D call. The CDR3 loop spans 14 amino acids. With 5 bases removed from V and 2 bases from J, the gap between germline ends came to 13 bases. The germline CDR1 and CDR2 sequences are SGHTA and FQGNSA. In DNA, the CDR3 is TGTGCCAGCAGCCCCGATAGCCTGACCTACGAGCAGTACTTC. Protein product: CASSPDSLTYEQYF.

The chain uses TRBV6-6 and TRBJ1-2, with D uncertain. Germline CDR1 is MNHNY and CDR2 is SVGAGI (reference sequence). The V end was cut by 0 bases, the J end by 8 bases, with 16 bases between. The CDR3 totals 15 residues. In DNA form, the CDR3 reads TGTGCCAGCAGTTACTCCGTGGGTAACCTGAGGGGCTACACCTTC. Translation gives CASSYSVGNLRGYTF.

The gene calls are TRBV27 and TRBJ2-2; 10 bases fit TRBD2. V shed 5 bases and J 3 bases; nucleotides not matched to a gene: 6. The CDR3 consists of 16 residues. Germline V gene sequence: CDR1 MNHEY, CDR2 SMNVEV (reference sequence). The DNA of the CDR3 is TGTGCCAGCAGTAAGAGGAGCGGGAGGGACACCGGGGAGCTGTTTTTT. The encoded protein is CASSKRSGRDTGELFF.

The chain is built from TRBV7-3 and TRBJ2-1; 8 nucleotides line up with TRBD1. The CDR3 is made up of 15 amino acids. V gave up 3 bases and J gave up 3 bases; unmatched junction bases: 4. Germline loops: CDR1 SGHTA, CDR2 FQGTGA. CDR3 amino acids: CASSFDRGDYNEQFF. The CDR3 DNA sequence: TGTGCCAGCAGCTTCGACAGGGGTGACTACAATGAGCAGTTCTTC.

This chain links TRBV11-3 with TRBJ2-7; no reliable D call. The CDR3 covers 15 residues. V lost 1 base and J 2 bases, leaving 12 bases between the germline ends. The germline V gene has CDR1 SGHNT and CDR2 YENEEA. CDR3: CASSLGHHTPYEQYF. The CDR3 DNA sequence: TGTGCCAGCAGCTTAGGTCACCACACACCCTACGAGCAGTACTTC.

The V call is TRBV4-3, the J call TRBJ2-7; D unresolved. Trimming left V 0 bases short and J 5 bases short, with 14 bases between. The germline gives CDR1 LGHNA, CDR2 YSLEER. This CDR3 contains 15 residues. The DNA for the CDR3 is TGCGCCAGCAGCCAAGATACCCCATCCCCTAACGAGCAGTACTTC. The encoded protein is CASSQDTPSPNEQYF.